These 11 T cell receptor beta chains were sequenced from one sample in a study of CD8 T cells in ankylosing spondylitis. Via MiXCR, TCRdb re-called the 5' RACE reads, giving one row per CDR3 protein. The top ten clones hold around 3% of a sample with roughly 130,000 distinct CDR3 sequences, roughly 13% of them seen once. The source material was blood, either unsorted or a sorted T cell fraction (not recorded which). Receptor source: a female donor with ankylosing spondylitis or in good health (not recorded which).

As concerns this clonotype: This may be a read error, as it is one base from a much larger clone. This chain joins TRBV27 and TRBJ2-3; possibly TRBD1 or TRBD2 for D (5 bases each). The CDR3 spans 16 residues. CDR1 and CDR2 from the germline V gene are MNHEY and SMNVEV (reference sequence). The CDR3 here is CASSVSGTFTTDTQYF. The CDR3 DNA sequence: TGTGCCAGCAGTGTATCCGGGACGTTTACCACAGATACGCAGTATTTT.

Only a few counts were recorded for this clonotype. The genes are TRBV2 and TRBJ1-1; no definite D call. V was pared by 10 bases and J by 1 base, with 10 bases between. CDR3 size: 12 residues. CDR1 and CDR2 (germline): SNHLY, FYNNEI. For the CDR3, the DNA is TGTGCCATCATCCGGGGGAACACTGAAGCTTTCTTT. This codes for CAIIRGNTEAFF.

This clonotype was found a few times. J is TRBJ1-1 and V is TRBV3-1; D possibly corresponds to TRBD1 (5 bases). With 4 bases removed from V and 1 base from J, the gap between germline ends came to 10 bases. The CDR3 spans 14 residues. Germline V gene sequence: CDR1 LGHDT, CDR2 YNNKEL (reference sequence). The CDR3 nucleotides read TGTGCCAGCAGCCTTAGGGGAGAGAACACTGAAGCTTTCTTT. It translates to CASSLRGENTEAFF.

This clonotype was recorded at least ten times. This chain links TRBV5-1 with TRBJ1-1, with 7 bases lining up with TRBD1. CDR3 size: 15 residues. Unmatched junction bases numbered 10, after V lost 5 bases and J lost 3 bases. CDR1 SGHRS and CDR2 YFSETQ come from the germline V gene. The CDR3 here is CASRGGGGLDTEAFF. CDR3 nucleotide sequence: TGCGCCAGCAGAGGCGGAGGGGGCCTCGACACTGAAGCTTTCTTT. Using reference TRBV5-1 and TRBJ1-1 for the parts outside the CDR3, the full variable domain is KAGVTQTPRYLIKTRGQQVTLSCSPISGHRSVSWYQQTPGQGLQFLFEYFSETQRNKGNFPGRFSGRQFSNSRSEMNVSTLELGDSALYLCASRGGGGLDTEAFFGQGTRLTVV.

This clonotype came up many times. This chain joins TRBV12-3 or TRBV12-4 and TRBJ1-5; the D is unclear. The CDR3 contains 16 residues. V lost 5 bases and J lost 2, with 16 bases in between. The CDR3 nucleotides are TGTGCCAGCAGTCGACAAGTGACGGCTGGCAATCAGCCCCAGCATTTT. Protein sequence: CASSRQVTAGNQPQHF.

The chain carries TRBV21-1 and TRBJ2-1; TRBD1 is the table's D call, not checked against the DNA. TRBV21-1 is tagged as a pseudogene. The CDR3 is made up of 12 amino acids. CDR3 DNA: TGTGCCAGCGACCGGGACTACAATGAGCAGTTCTTC. This sequence encodes CASDRDYNEQFF.

This clonotype showed up many times. The rearrangement joins TRBV7-2 to TRBJ1-6; D is unclear. The germline gives CDR1 SGHTA, CDR2 FQGNSA. The CDR3 has 15 amino acids. V lost 0 bases, J lost 9 bases, and 12 bases lay in between. CDR3 in amino acids: CASSLAGQTGSPLHF. In DNA form, the CDR3 reads TGTGCCAGCAGCTTAGCAGGGCAGACGGGTTCACCCCTCCACTTT.

This clonotype turned up a few times. This chain links TRBV27 with TRBJ1-1; D is uncertain. Looked up from germline, CDR1 is MNHEY and CDR2 is SMNVEV (reference sequence). Trimming left V 1 base short and J 1 base short, with 10 bases between. The length of the CDR3 is 15 residues. The CDR3 bases are TGTGCCAGCAGTTTATTAGGGAAGGGGAACACTGAAGCTTTCTTT. This translates into CASSLLGKGNTEAFF.

This clonotype was recorded many times. V and J are TRBV5-5 and TRBJ2-1; 8 bases fit TRBD2. Germline CDR1 reads SGHKS; CDR2 reads YYEKEE (reference sequence). The CDR3 covers 16 residues. The V gene end was trimmed by 3 bases and the J gene end by 4 bases; junction bases not matched to a gene: 9. CDR3 region: CASSSSSGLRYNEQFF. CDR3 nucleotide sequence: TGTGCCAGCAGCTCTTCTAGCGGGCTGAGGTACAATGAGCAGTTCTTC.

This clonotype was picked up many times. The chain has TRBV6-5 and TRBJ2-7; either TRBD1 or TRBD2 may fit D (5 bases each). The ends were cut back, 0 bases at V and 4 bases at J, with 19 bases in the middle. CDR1 is MNHEY, CDR2 SVGAGI, per germline. This CDR3 region has 17 residues. The CDR3 DNA follows: TGTGCCAGCAGTTACTCAGCCGGACGCAGGGACGCTTACGAGCAGTACTTC. Encoded protein: CASSYSAGRRDAYEQYF.

The V and J genes are TRBV28 and TRBJ2-2, with 7 bases lining up with TRBD1. Unmatched junction bases numbered 4, after V lost 6 bases and J lost 3 bases. CDR1 and CDR2 from the germline V gene are MDHEN and SYDVKM. This CDR3 contains 14 residues. The CDR3 loop is CASRAQGYTGELFF. As DNA, the CDR3 is TGTGCCAGCAGGGCACAGGGGTACACCGGGGAGCTGTTTTTT.